This T cell receptor beta chain is from a study of OX40 agonist ivuxolimab in advanced cancers. There are 15 residues in the CDR3. Trimming stripped 5 bases from V and 0 bases from J, with 11 bases between. From germline, CDR1 is SGHTA and CDR2 FQGNSA. Measured with immunoSEQ multiplex PCR; TCRdb has only the in-frame clones, and not every one. The sample records 90,000 to 100,000 clones, more than 85% being singletons. The sequence derives from an adult with an advanced solid tumor such as melanoma, head and neck, liver or kidney cancer. The V and J genes are TRBV7-2 and TRBJ2-4, with D tentatively TRBD2 (5 bases). The sequenced sample was CD4+ or CD8+ T cells sorted from blood, obtained in a trial of the OX40 agonist ivuxolimab. The CDR3 sequence: CASSLQRLAKNIQYF. The CDR3 nucleotides are TGTGCCAGCAGCCTTCAGCGGCTAGCCAAAAACATTCAGTACTTC.